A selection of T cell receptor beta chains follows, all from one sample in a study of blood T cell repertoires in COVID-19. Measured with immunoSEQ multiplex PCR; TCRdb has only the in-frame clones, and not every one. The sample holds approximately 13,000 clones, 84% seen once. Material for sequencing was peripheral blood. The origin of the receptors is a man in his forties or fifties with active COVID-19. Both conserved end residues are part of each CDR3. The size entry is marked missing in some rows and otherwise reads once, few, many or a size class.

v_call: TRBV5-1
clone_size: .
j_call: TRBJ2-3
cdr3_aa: CASSLTSGSWDTQYF

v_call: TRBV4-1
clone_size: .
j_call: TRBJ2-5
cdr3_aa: CASSLPWQGSLRETQYF

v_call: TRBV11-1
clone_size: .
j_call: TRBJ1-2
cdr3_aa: CASSRGGPGYTF

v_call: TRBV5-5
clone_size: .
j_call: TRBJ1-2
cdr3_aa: CASSLEGAGGYTF

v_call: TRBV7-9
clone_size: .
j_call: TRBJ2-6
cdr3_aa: CASSLLWISSSGANVLTF

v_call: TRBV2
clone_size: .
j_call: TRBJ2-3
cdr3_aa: CASSEEGGLAHNTDTQYF

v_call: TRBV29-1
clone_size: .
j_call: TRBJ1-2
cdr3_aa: CSVEDPGTGGVRTF

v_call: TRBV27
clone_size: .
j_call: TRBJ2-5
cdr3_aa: CASRLGPGQETQYF

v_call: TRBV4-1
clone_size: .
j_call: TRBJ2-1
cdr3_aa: CASSQELPGLASNEQFF

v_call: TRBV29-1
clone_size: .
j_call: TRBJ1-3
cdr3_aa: CSVDTGTGGINTIYF

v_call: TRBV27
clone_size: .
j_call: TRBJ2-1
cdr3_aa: CASIGQKYNEQFF

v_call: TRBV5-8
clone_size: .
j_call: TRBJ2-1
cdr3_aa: CASSSGLAGTNEQFF

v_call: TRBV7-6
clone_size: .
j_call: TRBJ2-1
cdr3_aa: CASCFGGVMGGRRRKAYNEQFF

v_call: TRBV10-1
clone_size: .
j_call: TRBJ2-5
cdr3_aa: CASSKRQGAGETQYF

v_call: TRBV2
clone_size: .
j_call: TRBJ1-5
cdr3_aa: CASSVSGGFNQPQHF

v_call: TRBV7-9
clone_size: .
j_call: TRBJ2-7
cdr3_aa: CASSFKESYEQYF

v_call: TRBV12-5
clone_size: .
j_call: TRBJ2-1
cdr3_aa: CASGLGTPLYNEQFF

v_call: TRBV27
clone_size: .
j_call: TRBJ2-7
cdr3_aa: CASSFRGPYEQYF

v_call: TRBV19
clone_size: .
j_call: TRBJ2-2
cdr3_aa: CASRLERESVTGELFF

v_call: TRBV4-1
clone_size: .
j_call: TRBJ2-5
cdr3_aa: CANSHEGEVETQYF

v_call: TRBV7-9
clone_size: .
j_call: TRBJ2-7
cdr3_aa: CASSRGLAYEQYF

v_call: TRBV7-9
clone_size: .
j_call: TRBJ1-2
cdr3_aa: CASSLGESGYTF

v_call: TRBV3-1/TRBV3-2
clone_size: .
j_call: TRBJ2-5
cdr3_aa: CASSQERETQYF

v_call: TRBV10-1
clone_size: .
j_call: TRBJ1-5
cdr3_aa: CASSDSNQPQHF

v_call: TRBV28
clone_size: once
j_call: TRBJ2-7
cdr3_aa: CASSSSGTPYEQYF

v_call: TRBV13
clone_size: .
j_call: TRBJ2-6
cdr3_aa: CASSLGPSSGANVLTF

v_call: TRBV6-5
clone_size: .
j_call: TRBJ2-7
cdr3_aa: CASSYSGQSYEQYF

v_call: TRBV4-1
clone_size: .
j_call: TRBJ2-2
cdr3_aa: CASSQEGGYTGELFF

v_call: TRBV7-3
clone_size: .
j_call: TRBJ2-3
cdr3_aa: CASSLAGGSGDTQYF

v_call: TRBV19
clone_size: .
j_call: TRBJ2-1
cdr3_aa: CASTPGPSAGGPIPYNEQFF

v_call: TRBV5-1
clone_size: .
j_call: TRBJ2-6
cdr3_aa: CASSGDRGPYSGANVLTF

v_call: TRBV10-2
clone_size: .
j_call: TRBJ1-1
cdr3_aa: CASITGNTEAFF

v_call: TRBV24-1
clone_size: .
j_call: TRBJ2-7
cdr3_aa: CATSDTGGPIYEQYF

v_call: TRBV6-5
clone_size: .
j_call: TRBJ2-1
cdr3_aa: CASSSDLYGNEQFF

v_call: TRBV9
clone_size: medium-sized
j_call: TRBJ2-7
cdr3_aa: CASSVGAQAPYEQYF

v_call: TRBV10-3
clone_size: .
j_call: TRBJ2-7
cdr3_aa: CAISRTELEPEQYF

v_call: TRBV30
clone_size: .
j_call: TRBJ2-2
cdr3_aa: CAWKETGELFF

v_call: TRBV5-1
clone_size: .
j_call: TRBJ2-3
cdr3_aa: CASSLGLAGGDTQYF

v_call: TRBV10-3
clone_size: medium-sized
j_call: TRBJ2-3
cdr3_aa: CAIWAGGISTDTQYF

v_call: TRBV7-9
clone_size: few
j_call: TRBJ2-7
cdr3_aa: CASSLAGTGGHRHYEQYF

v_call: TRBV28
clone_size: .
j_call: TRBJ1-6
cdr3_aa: CASSLSMRQGNSPLHF

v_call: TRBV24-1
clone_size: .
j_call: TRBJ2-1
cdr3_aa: CATSDSKGLAEQFF

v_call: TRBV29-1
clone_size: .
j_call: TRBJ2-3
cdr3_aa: CSVRNTGTGGSDTQYF

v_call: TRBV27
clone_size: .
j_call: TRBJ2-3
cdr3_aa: CASSTWGGPRDTQYF

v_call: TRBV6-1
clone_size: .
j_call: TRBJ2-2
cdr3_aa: CASSEWSPPGAGDTGELFF

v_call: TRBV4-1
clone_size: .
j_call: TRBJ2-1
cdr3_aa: CASSPRQADLGYNEQFF

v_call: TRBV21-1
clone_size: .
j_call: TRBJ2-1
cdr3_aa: CASSNPGGLSSYNEQFF

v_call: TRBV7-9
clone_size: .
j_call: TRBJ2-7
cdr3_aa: CASSPGGQGYEQYF

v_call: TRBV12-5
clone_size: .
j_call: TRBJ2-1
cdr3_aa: CASGSNYNEQFF

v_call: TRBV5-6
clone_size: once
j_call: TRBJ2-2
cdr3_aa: CASSLLRSGLAGVVGELFF

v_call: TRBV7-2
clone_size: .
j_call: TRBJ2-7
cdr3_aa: CASSLQAGYEQYF

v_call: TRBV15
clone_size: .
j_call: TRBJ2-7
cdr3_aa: CATKQREGDYEQYF

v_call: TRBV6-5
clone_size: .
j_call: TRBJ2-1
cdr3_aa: CASLIAGGIYNEQFF

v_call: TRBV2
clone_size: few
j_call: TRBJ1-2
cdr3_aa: CASRSGMGGYTF

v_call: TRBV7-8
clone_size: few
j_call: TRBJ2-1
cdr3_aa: CASSPDRGPYNEQFF

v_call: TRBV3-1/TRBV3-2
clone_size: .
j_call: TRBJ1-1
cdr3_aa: CASSLFRQGPEAFF

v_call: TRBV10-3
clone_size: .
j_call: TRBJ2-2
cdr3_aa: CAISVGLAGATGELFF